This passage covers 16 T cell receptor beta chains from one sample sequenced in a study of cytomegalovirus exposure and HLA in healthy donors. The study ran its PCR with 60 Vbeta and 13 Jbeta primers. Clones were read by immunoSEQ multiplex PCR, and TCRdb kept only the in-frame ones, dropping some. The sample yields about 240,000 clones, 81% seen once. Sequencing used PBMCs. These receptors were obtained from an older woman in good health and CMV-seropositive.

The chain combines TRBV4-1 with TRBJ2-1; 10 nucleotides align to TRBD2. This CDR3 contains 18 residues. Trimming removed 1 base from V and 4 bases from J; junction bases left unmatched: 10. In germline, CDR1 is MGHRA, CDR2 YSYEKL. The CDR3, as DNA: TGCGCCAGCAGCCAAGCGTCTAGCGGGAGCGGGGGATACAATGAGCAGTTCTTC. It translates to CASSQASSGSGGYNEQFF.

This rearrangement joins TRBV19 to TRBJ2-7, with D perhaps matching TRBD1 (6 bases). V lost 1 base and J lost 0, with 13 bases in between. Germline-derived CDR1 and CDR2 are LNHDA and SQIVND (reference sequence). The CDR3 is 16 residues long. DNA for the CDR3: TGTGCCAGTAGTATAGTAAGTGGGGGCAGCTCCTACGAGCAGTACTTC. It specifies CASSIVSGGSSYEQYF.

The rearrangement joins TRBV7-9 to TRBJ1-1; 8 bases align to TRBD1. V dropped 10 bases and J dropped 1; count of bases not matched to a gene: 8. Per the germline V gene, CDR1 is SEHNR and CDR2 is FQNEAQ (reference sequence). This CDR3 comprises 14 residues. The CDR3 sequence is CATNTGTGNTEAFF. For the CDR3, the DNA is TGTGCCACTAACACCGGGACAGGGAACACTGAAGCTTTCTTT.

The chain's CDR3 is CASSYWPDTPGPQHF. CDR3 sequence (DNA): TGTGCCAGCAGTTACTGGCCGGACACCCCGGGGCCCCAGCATTTT. The chain recombines TRBV6-6 with TRBJ1-5, with D possibly TRBD1 on 5 matching bases. There are 15 residues in the CDR3. The germline V and J ends were trimmed by 1 base and 9 bases, with 16 bases remaining between them. The germline V gene encodes CDR1 MNHNY and CDR2 SVGAGI (reference sequence).

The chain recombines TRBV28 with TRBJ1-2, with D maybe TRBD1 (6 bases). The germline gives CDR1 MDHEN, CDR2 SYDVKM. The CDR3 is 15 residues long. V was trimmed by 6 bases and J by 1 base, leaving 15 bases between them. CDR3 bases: TGTGCCAGCAGCCTGGACAGCCCTCTTAACTATGGCTACACCTTC. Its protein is CASSLDSPLNYGYTF.

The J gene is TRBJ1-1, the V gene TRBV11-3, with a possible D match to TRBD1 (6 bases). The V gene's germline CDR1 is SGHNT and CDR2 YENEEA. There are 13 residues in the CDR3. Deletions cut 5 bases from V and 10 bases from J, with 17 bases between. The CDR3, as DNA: TGTGCCAGCAGCGCGGCAGGGGCCGTTTCAGCTTTCTTT. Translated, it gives CASSAAGAVSAFF.

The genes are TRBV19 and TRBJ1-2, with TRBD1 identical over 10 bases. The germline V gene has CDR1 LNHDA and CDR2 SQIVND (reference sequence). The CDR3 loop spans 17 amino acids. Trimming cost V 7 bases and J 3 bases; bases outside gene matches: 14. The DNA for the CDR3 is TGTGCCAGTAATCCCCTCGACAGGGGGCGAAGGTACTATGGCTACACCTTC. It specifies CASNPLDRGRRYYGYTF.

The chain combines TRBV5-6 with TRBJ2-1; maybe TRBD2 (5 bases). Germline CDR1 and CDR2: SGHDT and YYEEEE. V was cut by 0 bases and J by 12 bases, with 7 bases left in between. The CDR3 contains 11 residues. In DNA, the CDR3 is TGTGCCAGCAGCTTGGGAGGGCGGCAGTTCTTC. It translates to CASSLGGRQFF.

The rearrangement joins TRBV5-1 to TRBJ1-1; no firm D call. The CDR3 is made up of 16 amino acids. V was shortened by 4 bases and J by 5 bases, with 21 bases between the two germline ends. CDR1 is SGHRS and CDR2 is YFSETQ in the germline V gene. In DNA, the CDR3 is TGCGCCAGCAGCGCCGATCTTTCCACGGCGGGGACTGAAGCTTTCTTT. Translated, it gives CASSADLSTAGTEAFF.

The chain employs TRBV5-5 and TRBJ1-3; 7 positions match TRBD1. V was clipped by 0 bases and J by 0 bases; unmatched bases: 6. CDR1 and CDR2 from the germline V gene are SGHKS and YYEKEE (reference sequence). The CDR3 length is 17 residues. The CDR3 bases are TGTGCCAGCAGCTTGGAGGGGGCGCGCAGCTCTGGAAACACCATATATTTT. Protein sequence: CASSLEGARSSGNTIYF.

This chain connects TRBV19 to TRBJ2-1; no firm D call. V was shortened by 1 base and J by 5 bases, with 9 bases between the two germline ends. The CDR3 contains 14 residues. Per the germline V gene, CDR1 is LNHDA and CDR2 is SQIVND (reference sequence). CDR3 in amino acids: CASSIVNRDNEQFF. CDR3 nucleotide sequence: TGTGCCAGTAGTATAGTAAACCGGGACAATGAGCAGTTCTTC.

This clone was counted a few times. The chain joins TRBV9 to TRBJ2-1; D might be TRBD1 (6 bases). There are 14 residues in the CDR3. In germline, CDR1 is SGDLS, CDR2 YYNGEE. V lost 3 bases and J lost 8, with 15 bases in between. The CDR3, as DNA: TGTGCCAGCAGCGACCCAATGGCAGGGGATGAGCAGTTCTTC. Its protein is CASSDPMAGDEQFF.

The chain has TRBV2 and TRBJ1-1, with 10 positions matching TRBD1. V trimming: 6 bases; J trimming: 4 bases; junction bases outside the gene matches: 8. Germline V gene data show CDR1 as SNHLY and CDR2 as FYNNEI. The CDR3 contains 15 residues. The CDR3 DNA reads TGTGCCAGCAGCGTGACAGGGGGCGCGAGCACTGAAGCTTTCTTT. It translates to CASSVTGGASTEAFF. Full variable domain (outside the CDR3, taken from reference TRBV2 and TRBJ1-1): EPEVTQTPSHQVTQMGQEVILRCVPISNHLYFYWYRQILGQKVEFLVSFYNNEISEKSEIFDDQFSVERPDGSNFTLKIRSTKLEDSAMYFCASSVTGGASTEAFFGQGTRLTVV.

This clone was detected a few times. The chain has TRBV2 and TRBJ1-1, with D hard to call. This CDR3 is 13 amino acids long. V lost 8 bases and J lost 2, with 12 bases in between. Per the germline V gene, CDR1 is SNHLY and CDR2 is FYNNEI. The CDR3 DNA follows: TGTGCCAGCGCTCTAGACGGAAACACTGAAGCTTTCTTT. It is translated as CASALDGNTEAFF.

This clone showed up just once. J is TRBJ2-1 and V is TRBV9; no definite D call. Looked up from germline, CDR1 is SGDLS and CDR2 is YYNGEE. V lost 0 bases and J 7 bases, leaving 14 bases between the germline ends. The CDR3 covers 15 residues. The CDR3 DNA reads TGTGCCAGCAGCGTAGCTAGAGACTTGGAAAATGAGCAGTTCTTC. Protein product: CASSVARDLENEQFF.

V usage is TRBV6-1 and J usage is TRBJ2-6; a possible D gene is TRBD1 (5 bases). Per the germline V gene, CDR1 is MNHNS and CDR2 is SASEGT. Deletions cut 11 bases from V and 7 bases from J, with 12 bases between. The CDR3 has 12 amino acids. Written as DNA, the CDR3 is TGTGCCTCAGGGATTCTAGCCAACGTCCTGACTTTC. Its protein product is CASGILANVLTF.